What follows describes a single T cell receptor beta chain. This sample was included in a study of control samples from healthy donors and cancer patients. The germline CDR1 and CDR2 sequences are MNHNY and SVGAGI (reference sequence). The CDR3 length is 14 residues. J was trimmed by 2 bases and V by 5 bases; bases with no gene match: 4. The data were produced by immunoSEQ multiplex PCR, yet TCRdb's version contains in-frame clones alone and is incomplete. The sample has 400,000 to 500,000 clones, about 93% seen once. The TCR was taken from a man between 35 and 55 years old with head and neck cancer. Specimen: PBMCs. The chain employs TRBV6-6 and TRBJ2-3; TRBD1 matches at 7 bases. The CDR3 DNA sequence: TGTGCCAGCAGTGACGGGACAGCCACAGATACGCAGTATTTT. Encoded protein: CASSDGTATDTQYF.